This T cell receptor beta chain was observed in a study of blood T cell repertoires in COVID-19. Study context: Donors in Cohort 3 counted as recovered after two negative PCRs, clearance, or symptom resolution. In each case, the material was cDNA or gDNA derived from T cells, B-cell-depleted T cells, or PBMCs.

This study enrolled people aged 18 to 89 from 20 to 25 US geographic areas. The repertoire was sequenced with immunoSEQ multiplex PCR; TCRdb's copy has only in-frame clones and lacks some. The sample includes under 300,000 clones, around 89% of them seen just once. V lost 6 bases and J lost 3; bases outside the gene matches: 12. The CDR3 is made up of 17 amino acids. This chain connects TRBV23-1 to TRBJ2-5, with 11 bases identical to TRBD2. TRBV23-1 qualifies as an ORF whose function is uncertain. This clonotype originated in an older woman in a cohort exposed to, infected with or recovered from COVID-19 (not recorded which). Sequenced sample: PBMCs or T cells enriched from blood (not recorded which). This CDR3 is CASRQIAGTSGEETQYF. In DNA, the CDR3 is TGCGCCAGCAGACAAATTGCCGGGACTAGCGGTGAAGAGACCCAGTACTTC.